A single sample is the source of the 17 T cell receptor beta chains below, sequenced in a study of breast tumors, draining lymph nodes, adjacent tissues. TCRdb re-analysed the multiplex PCR reads in MiXCR, keeping a single row per CDR3 protein. The profile covers over 250,000 distinct CDR3 sequences, with more than 30% appearing a single time and roughly 1.2% taken by the ten largest. Axillary draining lymph nodes of breast cancer patients supplied the node samples. Specimen: axillary lymph node tissue. Source of these receptors: a female donor with breast cancer. Some clones in this sample may be carry-over from other donors' samples.

This clonotype was counted many times. The chain carries TRBV12-3 or TRBV12-4 and TRBJ1-6; 9 nucleotides line up with TRBD1. This CDR3 is 16 amino acids long. Trimming at V came to 4 bases and at J to 6 bases, leaving 7 bases not matched to a gene. The CDR3 nucleotides are TGTGCCAGCAGTTCGACACAGGGGGCCTTTAATTCACCCCTCCACTTT. It yields the protein CASSSTQGAFNSPLHF.

As DNA, the CDR3 is TGTGCCAGCAGCCCACGCAGAGCTTTCTTT. Translated: CASSPRRAFF. V gene TRBV9 combines with J gene TRBJ1-1, with D unclear. The CDR3 spans 10 residues. V was shortened by 4 bases and J by 10 bases, with 8 bases between the two germline ends. Per the germline V gene, CDR1 is SGDLS and CDR2 is YYNGEE.

As concerns this clonotype: With a much larger clone just one base away, this may be a read error. The chain recombines TRBV4-1 with TRBJ2-7, with 10 nucleotides matching TRBD2. V lost 1 base to trimming and J lost 5 bases; unmatched junction nucleotides: 5. CDR1 and CDR2 from the germline V gene are MGHRA and YSYEKL. The CDR3 extends over 15 amino acids. The CDR3 DNA reads as TGCGCCAGCAGCCAAGCCGGGACTAGCGCCCACGAGCAGTACTTC. This encodes CASSQAGTSAHEQYF.

In this sample, this clonotype turned up many times. The chain recombines TRBV14 with TRBJ2-7; no reliable D call. The CDR3 extends over 15 amino acids. Trimming shortened V by 0 bases and J by 7 bases, and 16 bases separated the two germline ends. From germline, CDR1 is SGHDN and CDR2 FVKESK. CDR3 sequence: CASSQDPAPEGEQYF. Here the CDR3 DNA reads TGTGCCAGCAGCCAAGACCCAGCCCCGGAAGGAGAGCAGTACTTC.

The genes are TRBV7-3 and TRBJ2-3; no clear D gene. Germline V CDR1 and CDR2: SGHTA, FQGTGA. The ends were cut back, 5 bases at V and 11 bases at J, with 14 bases in the middle. CDR3 length: 12 residues. The CDR3 region has the DNA TGTGCCAGCAGCGGAGACGTAGATGAGCAGTATTTT. This gives the protein CASSGDVDEQYF.

At least ten counts were recorded for this clonotype. The chain uses TRBV20-1 and TRBJ1-5; no firm D call. Trimming shortened V by 5 bases and J by 4 bases, and 15 bases separated the two germline ends. Germline V gene sequence: CDR1 DFQATT, CDR2 SNEGSKA (reference sequence). The CDR3 has 14 residues. The CDR3 loop is CSALYPGPNQPQHF. The DNA for the CDR3 is TGCAGTGCTCTTTATCCGGGCCCAAATCAGCCCCAGCATTTT.

This clonotype occurred a few times. This sequence joins TRBV10-3 and TRBJ2-1, with 10 bases lining up with TRBD2. The CDR3 runs 16 residues. V was pared by 10 bases and J by 4 bases, with 13 bases of the junction left unmatched. Germline V gene sequence: CDR1 ENHRY, CDR2 SYGVKD. The CDR3 sequence: CASSPAAGGPYNEQFF. CDR3 in DNA: TGTGCCAGCTCACCCGCAGCGGGAGGGCCGTACAATGAGCAGTTCTTC.

V usage is TRBV12-3 or TRBV12-4 and J usage is TRBJ2-3; TRBD2 aligns across 7 bases. Germline trimming cut 6 bases from V and 2 bases from J; bases unmatched to any gene: 14. CDR3 length: 17 residues. The CDR3 DNA sequence: TGTGCCAGCAGGTTCGCGGGGCGGGGAGGGGCCACAGATACGCAGTATTTT. Translation: CASRFAGRGGATDTQYF.

With respect to this clonotype: The conserved phenylalanine or tryptophan is not found at the CDR3 terminus, so this likely reflects a read error. This chain uses TRBV7-9 with TRBJ1-1; D is undetermined. Germline V gives CDR1 SEHNR, CDR2 FQNEAQ (reference sequence). CDR3 length: 13 residues. V lost 3 bases, J lost 2 bases, and 7 bases lay in between. The CDR3 DNA follows: TGTGCCAGCAGCTTCCAAGGAAACACTGAAGCTTTCTCT. Protein sequence: CASSFQGNTEAFS.

Comment on this clonotype: An end of the junction differs from the germline gene, which may be a read error. This sequence joins TRBV20-1 and TRBJ2-5, with 14 positions matching TRBD2. CDR1 DFQATT and CDR2 SNEGSKA come from the germline V gene (reference sequence). The CDR3 covers 16 residues. The CDR3 loop reads CNARKGLAGVEETQYF. CDR3 DNA: TGCAATGCTAGAAAGGGACTAGCGGGAGTGGAAGAGACCCAGTACTTT.

This clonotype was detected only a few times. A much bigger clone sits one base away, suggesting this may be a read error. CDR3 loop: CSASWGETQSF. CDR3 DNA sequence: TGCAGTGCTAGTTGGGGGGAGACCCAGTCCTTC. The V gene is TRBV20-1, the J gene TRBJ2-5, with D tentatively TRBD2 (6 bases). Germline CDR1 DFQATT, CDR2 SNEGSKA (reference sequence). This CDR3 has 11 amino acids.

The genes are TRBV7-8 and TRBJ2-5; D unclear. The germline V and J ends were trimmed by 5 bases and 5 bases, with 12 bases remaining between them. This CDR3 comprises 13 residues. Per germline, CDR1 SGHVS and CDR2 FQNEAQ. The CDR3 DNA sequence: TGTGCCAGCAGCCTCCAGATAAGGGAGACCCAGTACTTC. Its translation is CASSLQIRETQYF.

The chain couples TRBV9 to TRBJ1-1; 10 bases agree with TRBD1. Germline V CDR1 and CDR2: SGDLS, YYNGEE. This CDR3 has 17 residues. With V trimmed by 3 bases and J by 3 bases, 11 bases remained unmatched. The CDR3 loop is CASSDPRDRGEDTEAFF. The CDR3 DNA reads as TGTGCCAGCAGCGACCCCCGGGACAGGGGAGAGGACACTGAAGCTTTCTTT.

This clonotype occurred a few times. The rearrangement joins TRBV4-1 to TRBJ2-7, with 8 bases lining up with TRBD1. V gave up 2 bases and J gave up 7 bases; unmatched junction bases: 13. Germline V gives CDR1 MGHRA, CDR2 YSYEKL. The CDR3 consists of 16 residues. The CDR3, as DNA: TGCGCCAGCAGCCAATTTACCTCAGGGGGCTGGAATGAGCAGTACTTC. Its translation: CASSQFTSGGWNEQYF.

This clonotype has at least ten counts. The chain has TRBV7-3 and TRBJ2-3; D is possibly TRBD2 (5 bases). The V gene lost 5 bases and the J gene lost 6 bases, with 6 bases spanning the gap. The germline CDR1 and CDR2 sequences are SGHTA and FQGTGA. The CDR3 extends over 11 amino acids. The CDR3 DNA follows: TGTGCCAGCAGCCGAGGGGATACGCAGTATTTT. Translated: CASSRGDTQYF.

This clonotype was seen only a few times. The V gene is TRBV28, the J gene TRBJ2-3; D is perhaps TRBD1 (5 bases). V lost 7 bases, J lost 1 base, and 15 bases lay in between. Germline values: CDR1 MDHEN, CDR2 SYDVKM. The CDR3 is 15 amino acids. CDR3 nucleotides: TGTGCCAGCAACCCCTCTGGGGCGGGCACAGATACGCAGTATTTT. Translating gives CASNPSGAGTDTQYF.

This clonotype was observed at least ten times. V and J are TRBV11-3 and TRBJ2-7; unclear D gene. V was cut by 3 bases and J by 7 bases, with 10 bases left in between. Germline lookup yields CDR1 SGHNT and CDR2 YENEEA. The CDR3 has 12 residues. The CDR3 coding sequence is TGTGCCAGCAGCTTGACTTCTACGGAGCAGTACTTC. Encoded protein: CASSLTSTEQYF.